This TCR beta chain was sequenced in a study of T cells in localized non-small cell lung cancer. Details on this clone: Its antigen is currently unknown.

Germline CDR1 and CDR2: MGHDK and SYGVNS. Trimming removed 0 bases from V and 6 bases from J, with 13 bases in between. The CDR3 length is 15 residues. The repertoire was sequenced with immunoSEQ multiplex PCR; TCRdb's copy has only in-frame clones and lacks some. The sample contains several thousand clones, roughly 18% of which appear only once. Study results and caveats: Uninvolved adjacent lung had higher T cell clonality than tumor and all other tissues. The appearance of a median approximately 60 of the top 100 tumor clones was seen in adjacent lung.

The rearrangement links TRBV25-1 to TRBJ2-3, with D unclear. This receptor was identified in a man aged 35 to 70 with stage I lung adenocarcinoma. This sample comprised lung tumor tissue, obtained before any cancer treatment. CDR3 sequence reads: CASSEYGPGWDTQYF. The DNA for the CDR3 is TGTGCCAGCAGTGAATATGGTCCTGGATGGGATACGCAGTATTTT.